This T cell receptor (beta chain) was sequenced for a study of shared clonotypes between healthy human individuals. Whole-study results and caveats: Sharing across four donors was highest in naive CD4 (roughly 5%) and lowest in memory CD8 (around 0.4%). The study found lower generation probabilities in non-shared clonotypes than in those shared by all four donors.

Comments on this clone: Its target is not known.

The investigators split CD4+ cells into a CD45RA+ naive subset and a CD45RA-negative memory subset. Clones were read by immunoSEQ multiplex PCR, and TCRdb kept only the in-frame ones, dropping some. The sample records roughly 2.5 million clones, roughly nine tenths being singletons. This TCR came from a man aged 18 to 35 in good health. The sample consisted of naive CD4+ T cells sorted from blood. Described subset: CD45RA+ positively selected.

CDR3 sequence reads: CASSPNRASPTNTQYF. CDR3 nucleotides: TGTGCCAGCTCACCTAATCGGGCTAGCCCCACGAATACGCAGTATTTT. The chain couples TRBV18 to TRBJ2-3; TRBD2 is a possible D gene (5 bases). Trimming took 3 bases from V and 7 from J, leaving 20 bases between them. CDR3 length equals 16 residues. CDR1 KGHSH and CDR2 LQKENI come from the germline V gene.